These T cell receptor beta chains were read from a single sample in a study of T cells in Graves' hyperthyroidism and ophthalmopathy. A single record per CDR3 protein comes from TCRdb applying MiXCR to the multiplex PCR reads. The sample yields roughly 600,000 distinct CDR3 sequences, more than 14% seen once. Sequencing input: blood. All receptors derive from a woman between 50 and 59 years old with Graves' ophthalmopathy. Both conserved end residues are part of each CDR3. D genes are given only for firm matches. Size is omitted from some rows. Given values are once, few, many or a class for expanded clones.

TGCAGTGCTACAGGGGGTGGGAACACCGGGGAGCTGTTTTTT CSATGGGNTGELFF TRBJ2-2 many TRBV20-1 TRBD1
TGTGCCAGCAGCGTGACTAGCGGGAGCTCCTACGAGCAGTACTTC CASSVTSGSSYEQYF TRBJ2-7 many TRBV7-2 TRBD2
TGTGCTAGCAGCCCACAAGCGGGAGGGCCTCACGAGCAGTACTTC CASSPQAGGPHEQYF TRBJ2-7 few TRBV7-7 TRBD2
TGTGCCAGCAACCAAAAGGGGGGGCGGAGGTACACTGAAGCTTTCTTT CASNQKGGRRYTEAFF TRBJ1-1 many TRBV28 NA
TGTGCCAGCAGCGTAGCCTCCGCCAGAGCGGGTAACTCTGGGGCCAACGTCCTGACTTTC CASSVASARAGNSGANVLTF TRBJ2-6 NA TRBV9 NA
TGTGCCAGCAGTGAATGGGACGTAAAGGAAGCTTTCTTT CASSEWDVKEAFF TRBJ1-1 NA TRBV6-1 NA
TGTGCCAGCAGCTTGAGGCTTCTCTATGGCTACACCTTC CASSLRLLYGYTF TRBJ1-2 few TRBV5-8 NA
TGTGCCAGCAGCATGGACAGGGCCACTGAAGCTTTCTTT CASSMDRATEAFF TRBJ1-1 NA TRBV5-4 TRBD1
TGCGCCAGCAGCTCGGAACCACCGGGACAGGGGGCTTATGAGCAGTTCTTC CASSSEPPGQGAYEQFF TRBJ2-1 many TRBV5-1 TRBD1
TGTGCCAGCAGCTCCCCTCCCGGGATTAACTATGGCTACACCTTC CASSSPPGINYGYTF TRBJ1-2 many TRBV7-9 NA
TGCAGTGCTCTAGGGACTAGGTCGGGCAATGAGCAGTTCTTC CSALGTRSGNEQFF TRBJ2-1 many TRBV20-1 TRBD2
TGTGCCAGTAGTTTCCGGGACAGGGGAATCATGCTGCTTGAAGCTTTCTTT CASSFRDRGIMLLEAFF TRBJ1-1 NA TRBV19 TRBD1
TGTGCCAGCAATGGGCTAGGCGGGGAGCTGTTTTTT CASNGLGGELFF TRBJ2-2 many TRBV28 NA